The following is a T cell receptor (beta chain) sequence with its context. Its target is not known. PCR involved 60 Vbeta and 13 Jbeta primers. Profiling relied on immunoSEQ multiplex PCR, and the TCRdb table lists in-frame clones only, not all of them. The profile covers about 180,000 clones, with around 80% appearing a single time and roughly 0.5% taken by the ten largest. The CDR3 runs to 15 residues. Germline CDR1 is SEHNR and CDR2 is FQNEAQ (reference sequence). This record comes from a study of cytomegalovirus exposure and HLA in healthy donors. General observations from the study: Beyond CMV serostatus, there was no information to go on about immune exposure.

Sample: PBMCs. The TCR originated in a woman aged 50 to 60 in good health and CMV-seronegative. This rearrangement joins TRBV7-9 to TRBJ2-5, with 10 bases matching TRBD1. The assigned J gene may be wrong: the sequence end matches TRBJ2-7 better. For the CDR3, the DNA is TGTGCCAGCAGCGTGATCCGGGACAGGGGCCACGAGCAGTACTTC. Residues: CASSVIRDRGHEQYF.